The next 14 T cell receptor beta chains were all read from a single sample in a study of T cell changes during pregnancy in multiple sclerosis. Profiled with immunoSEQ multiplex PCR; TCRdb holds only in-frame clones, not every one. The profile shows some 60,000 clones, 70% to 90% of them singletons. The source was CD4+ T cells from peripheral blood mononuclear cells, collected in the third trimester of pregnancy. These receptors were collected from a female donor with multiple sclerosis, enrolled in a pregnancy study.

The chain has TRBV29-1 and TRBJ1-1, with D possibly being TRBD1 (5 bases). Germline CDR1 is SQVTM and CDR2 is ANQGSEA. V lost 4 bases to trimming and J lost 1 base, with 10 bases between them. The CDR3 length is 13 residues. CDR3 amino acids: CSVAGLPNTEAFF. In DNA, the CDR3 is TGCAGCGTTGCGGGACTCCCGAACACTGAAGCTTTCTTT.

In nucleotides, the CDR3 is TGTGCCAGTAGTATCGGAGCGATTACAGGGAGCTCCTACGAGCAGTACTTC. It is translated as CASSIGAITGSSYEQYF. The chain carries TRBV19 and TRBJ2-7; possible D gene TRBD1, 6 bases. Germline V gene data show CDR1 as LNHDA and CDR2 as SQIVND (reference sequence). This CDR3 is built from 17 residues. Deletions cut 3 bases from V and 0 bases from J, with 18 bases between.

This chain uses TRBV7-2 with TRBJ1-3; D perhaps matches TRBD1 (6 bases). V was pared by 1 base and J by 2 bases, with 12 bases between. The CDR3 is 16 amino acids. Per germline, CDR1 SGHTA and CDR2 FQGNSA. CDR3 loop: CASSLGDPGAGNTIYF. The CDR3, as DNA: TGTGCCAGCAGCTTAGGAGATCCAGGGGCTGGAAACACCATATATTTT.

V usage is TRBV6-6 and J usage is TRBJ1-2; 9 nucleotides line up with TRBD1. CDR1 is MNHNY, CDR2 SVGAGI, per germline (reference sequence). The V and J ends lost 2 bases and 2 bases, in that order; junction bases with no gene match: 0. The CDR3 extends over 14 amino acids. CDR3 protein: CASSYGQGNYGYTF. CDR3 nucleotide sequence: TGTGCCAGCAGTTACGGACAGGGGAACTATGGCTACACCTTC.

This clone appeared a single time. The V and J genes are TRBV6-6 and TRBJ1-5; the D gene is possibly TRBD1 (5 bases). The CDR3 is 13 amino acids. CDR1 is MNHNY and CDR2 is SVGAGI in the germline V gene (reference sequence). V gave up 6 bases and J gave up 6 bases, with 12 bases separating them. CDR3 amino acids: CASSASGIQPQHF. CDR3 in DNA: TGTGCCAGCAGCGCCTCAGGGATTCAGCCCCAGCATTTT.

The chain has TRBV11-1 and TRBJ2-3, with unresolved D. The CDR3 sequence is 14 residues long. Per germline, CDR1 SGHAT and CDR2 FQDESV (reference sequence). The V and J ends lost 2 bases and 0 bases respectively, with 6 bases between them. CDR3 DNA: TGTGCCAGCAGCTTAATGAGAAGCACAGATACGCAGTATTTT. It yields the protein CASSLMRSTDTQYF.

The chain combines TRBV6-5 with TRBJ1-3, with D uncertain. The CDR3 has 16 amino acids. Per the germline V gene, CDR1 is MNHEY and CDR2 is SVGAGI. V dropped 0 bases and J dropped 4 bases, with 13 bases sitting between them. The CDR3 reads CASSYSTSLPGNTIYF. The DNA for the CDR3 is TGTGCCAGCAGTTACTCTACAAGTCTCCCAGGAAACACCATATATTTT.

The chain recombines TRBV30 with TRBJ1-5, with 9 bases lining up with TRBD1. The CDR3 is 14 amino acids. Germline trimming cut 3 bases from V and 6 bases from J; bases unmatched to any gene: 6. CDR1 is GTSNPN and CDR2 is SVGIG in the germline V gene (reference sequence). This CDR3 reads CAWSGQGYGQPQHF. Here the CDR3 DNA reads TGTGCCTGGAGCGGACAGGGGTATGGTCAGCCCCAGCATTTT.

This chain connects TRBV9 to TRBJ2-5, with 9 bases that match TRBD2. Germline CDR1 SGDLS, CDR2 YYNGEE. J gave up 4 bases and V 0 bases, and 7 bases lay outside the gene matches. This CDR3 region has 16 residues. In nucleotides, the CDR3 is TGTGCCAGCAGCGTAGAAGGCGGGGGGGCCGGAGAGACCCAGTACTTC. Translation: CASSVEGGGAGETQYF.

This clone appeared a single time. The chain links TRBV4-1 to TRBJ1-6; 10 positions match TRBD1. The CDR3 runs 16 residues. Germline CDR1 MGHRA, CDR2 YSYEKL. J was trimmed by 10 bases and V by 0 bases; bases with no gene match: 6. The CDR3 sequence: CASSQEDRGLGSPLHF. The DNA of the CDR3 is TGCGCCAGCAGCCAAGAAGACAGGGGGCTTGGGTCACCCCTCCACTTT.

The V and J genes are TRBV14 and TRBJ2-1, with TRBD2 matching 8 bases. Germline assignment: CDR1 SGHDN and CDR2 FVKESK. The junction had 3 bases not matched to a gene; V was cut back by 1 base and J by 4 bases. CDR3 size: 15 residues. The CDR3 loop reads CASSQATSGYNEQFF. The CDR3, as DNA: TGTGCCAGCAGCCAAGCTACTAGCGGTTACAATGAGCAGTTCTTC. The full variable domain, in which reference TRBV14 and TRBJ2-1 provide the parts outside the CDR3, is EAGVTQFPSHSVIEKGQTVTLRCDPISGHDNLYWYRRVMGKEIKFLLHFVKESKQDESGMPNNRFLAERTGGTYSTLKVQPAELEDSGVYFCASSQATSGYNEQFFGPGTRLTVL.

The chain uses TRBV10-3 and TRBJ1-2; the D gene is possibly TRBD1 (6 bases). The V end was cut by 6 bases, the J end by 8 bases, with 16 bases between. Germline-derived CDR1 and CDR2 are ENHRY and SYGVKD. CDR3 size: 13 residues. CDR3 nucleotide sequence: TGTGCCATCAGCGTGGGGGGGCGAGGAGGCTACACCTTC. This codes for CAISVGGRGGYTF.

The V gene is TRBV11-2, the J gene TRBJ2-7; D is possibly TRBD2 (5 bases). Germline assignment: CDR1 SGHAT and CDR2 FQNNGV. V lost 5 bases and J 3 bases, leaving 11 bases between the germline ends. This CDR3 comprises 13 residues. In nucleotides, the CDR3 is TGTGCCAGCAGCGGACTCAACCGCTACGAGCAGTACTTC. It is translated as CASSGLNRYEQYF.

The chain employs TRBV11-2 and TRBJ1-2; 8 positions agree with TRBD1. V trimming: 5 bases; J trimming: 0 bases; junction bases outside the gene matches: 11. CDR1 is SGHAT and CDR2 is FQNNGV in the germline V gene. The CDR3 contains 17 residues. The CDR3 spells CASSRNSGGHSNYGYTF. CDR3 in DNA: TGTGCCAGCAGCCGAAACTCAGGGGGCCATTCTAACTATGGCTACACCTTC.